This TCR beta chain is drawn from a study of spatial heterogeneity in lung cancer. General observations from the study: Tumor mutation count correlated with how many alpha and beta TCRs expanded intratumorally.

Many counts were recorded for this clonotype. Its antigen remains unidentified. Time point noted: sample taken at primary tumor resection. Samples came from roughly 72 TRACERx patients with untreated early-stage lung cancer. Unsorted whole RNA samples from tumor, nontumor lung or frozen PBMC were sequenced. Every TCR cDNA molecule bore a unique molecular identifier. TCRdb used MiXCR to reprocess the 5' RACE reads, holding one entry per CDR3 protein. The sample carries about 100,000 distinct CDR3 sequences, 4.4% recorded once. The CDR3 loop spans 14 amino acids. The trim removed 8 bases at V and 5 bases at J, leaving 9 bases unmatched. The germline V gene has CDR1 ENHRY and CDR2 SYGVKD.

The sequencing here drew on lung tumor tissue, taken at surgery. The sequence derives from a male donor with early-stage non-small cell lung cancer. This chain uses TRBV10-3 with TRBJ2-3; 8 nucleotides align to TRBD1. The CDR3 region is CAIGRQGAGDTQYF. The CDR3 bases are TGTGCCATCGGTCGGCAGGGGGCTGGAGATACGCAGTATTTT.